The clone carrying this T cell receptor beta chain was counted once. The protocol was immunoSEQ multiplex PCR, while the TCRdb copy is restricted to in-frame clones and leaves out a portion. The table shows about 21,000 clones, with approximately 94% occurring only once. This sample is drawn from a study of PD-1 blockade in classical Hodgkin lymphoma. Time point here: newly diagnosed, previously untreated cHL patient sample. The CDR3 spans 16 residues. Germline V gene sequence: CDR1 MDHEN, CDR2 SYDVKM. Trimming shortened V by 3 bases and J by 0 bases, and 12 bases separated the two germline ends. The receptor comes from a human donor with classical Hodgkin lymphoma. V is TRBV28 and J is TRBJ1-3, with D unclear. The sample taken for sequencing was peripheral blood mononuclear cells (PBMCs). The CDR3 loop is CASSLGSARSGNTIYF. The DNA for the CDR3 is TGTGCCAGCAGTTTGGGGTCTGCCCGCTCTGGAAACACCATATATTTT. Using reference TRBV28 and TRBJ1-3 for the parts outside the CDR3, the full variable domain is DVKVTQSSRYLVKRTGEKVFLECVQDMDHENMFWYRQDPGLGLRLIYFSYDVKMKEKGDIPEGYSVSREKKERFSLILESASTNQTSMYLCASSLGSARSGNTIYFGEGSWLTVV.